The 31 T cell receptor beta chains below all came from one sample that was sequenced in a study of control samples from healthy donors and cancer patients. TCRdb's table, derived via immunoSEQ multiplex PCR, lists solely in-frame clones and lacks some. The data show roughly 180,000 clones, with approximately 92% seen just once and roughly 4.3% held by the top ten. The specimen was blood. These receptors were collected from a woman aged 55-70 years in good health.

The chain combines TRBV7-2 with TRBJ2-7; no definite D call. V was cut by 5 bases and J by 4 bases, with 6 bases left in between. CDR3 length: 11 amino acids. Germline CDR1 SGHTA, CDR2 FQGNSA. The CDR3 DNA reads as TGTGCCAGCAGCCCCCAGTACGAGCAGTACTTC. Residues: CASSPQYEQYF.

This chain joins TRBV9 and TRBJ1-2, with D possibly matching TRBD1 (6 bases). The V gene lost 4 bases and the J gene lost 3 bases, with 16 bases spanning the gap. Germline-derived CDR1 and CDR2 are SGDLS and YYNGEE. The CDR3 has 15 residues. CDR3 protein: CASSSNRDNYYGYTF. CDR3 DNA sequence: TGTGCCAGCAGCTCGAACCGGGACAACTACTATGGCTACACCTTC.

The rearrangement uses TRBV11-2 and TRBJ2-2, with 13 positions matching TRBD2. V lost 5 bases and J lost 4; bases outside the gene matches: 4. This CDR3 has 16 amino acids. From germline, CDR1 is SGHAT and CDR2 FQNNGV. The chain's CDR3 is CASSHTSGGVTGELFF. CDR3 DNA sequence: TGTGCCAGCAGCCACACTAGCGGGGGGGTCACCGGGGAGCTGTTTTTT.

V usage is TRBV18 and J usage is TRBJ2-7; D is unresolved. The V end lost 3 bases, the J end lost 5 bases, and 14 bases lay between the germline ends. Germline CDR1 KGHSH, CDR2 LQKENI. CDR3 length: 14 amino acids. The CDR3 protein is CASSPPVGYHEQYF. CDR3 nucleotides: TGTGCCAGCTCACCCCCAGTCGGATACCACGAGCAGTACTTC.

This rearrangement joins TRBV11-3 to TRBJ2-1; possible D gene TRBD2, 7 bases. Looked up from germline, CDR1 is SGHNT and CDR2 is YENEEA. The ends were cut back, 5 bases at V and 9 bases at J, with 14 bases in the middle. CDR3 length equals 13 residues. The DNA of the CDR3 is TGTGCCAGCAGCCCCCAGGCGGGGGCTGAGCAGTTCTTC. This translates into CASSPQAGAEQFF.

The rearrangement uses TRBV5-6 and TRBJ2-7; 11 positions agree with TRBD2. Trimming took 4 bases from V and 4 from J; bases not matched to a gene: 13. The V gene's germline CDR1 is SGHDT and CDR2 YYEEEE. This CDR3 is built from 17 residues. CDR3 coding DNA: TGTGCCAGCAGCGACCTTAGCGGGGGGGCGCGGAGTTACGAGCAGTACTTC. Translation: CASSDLSGGARSYEQYF. Complete variable domain (other parts from reference TRBV5-6 and TRBJ2-7): DAGVTQSPTHLIKTRGQQVTLRCSPKSGHDTVSWYQQALGQGPQFIFQYYEEEERQRGNFPDRFSGHQFPNYSSELNVNALLLGDSALYLCASSDLSGGARSYEQYFGPGTRLTVT.

This rearrangement joins TRBV7-3 to TRBJ1-2; D is unclear. This CDR3 comprises 13 residues. V gave up 4 bases and J gave up 7 bases, with 13 bases separating them. Germline V gives CDR1 SGHTA, CDR2 FQGTGA. CDR3 loop: CASSSYPDRGYTF. The DNA for the CDR3 is TGTGCCAGCAGCTCCTACCCCGACCGTGGCTACACCTTC.

The rearrangement uses TRBV5-1 and TRBJ2-2; no definite D call. This CDR3 has 15 amino acids. The germline CDR1 and CDR2 sequences are SGHRS and YFSETQ. Between the trimmed V and J ends, which lost 1 base and 0 bases, there was a span of 7 bases. The CDR3 coding sequence is TGCGCCAGCAGCTTGACCCCTCCGAACACCGGGGAGCTGTTTTTT. Amino acid sequence: CASSLTPPNTGELFF.

The chain links TRBV25-1 to TRBJ2-3, with no clear D. Germline CDR1 reads MGHDK; CDR2 reads SYGVNS. Trimming removed 7 bases from V and 0 bases from J, with 8 bases in between. The CDR3 has 13 residues. In nucleotides, the CDR3 is TGTGCCAGCACCTTGGCCAGCACAGATACGCAGTATTTT. Translation gives CASTLASTDTQYF.

CDR3 nucleotide sequence: TGTGCCAGCAGCCAAATAGCGGGGGTGTACAATGAGCAGTTCTTC. Translating it yields CASSQIAGVYNEQFF. The V and J genes are TRBV11-1 and TRBJ2-1; TRBD2 aligns across 9 bases. With 5 bases clipped from V and 4 bases from J, the junction kept 6 bases outside the gene matches. CDR3 length equals 15 residues. Germline CDR1 and CDR2: SGHAT and FQDESV (reference sequence).

The chain couples TRBV7-7 to TRBJ2-5; 9 bases fit TRBD2. The CDR3 contains 16 residues. V lost 5 bases to trimming and J lost 5 bases; unmatched junction nucleotides: 12. Germline V gives CDR1 SSHAT, CDR2 FNYEAQ (reference sequence). DNA for the CDR3: TGTGCCAGCAGCCGGGGGGCCAGCGGGGGGTCGGAGACCCAGTACTTC. It encodes CASSRGASGGSETQYF.

The V and J genes are TRBV6-2 or TRBV6-3 and TRBJ1-1; 7 positions match TRBD1. This CDR3 has 14 amino acids. The germline CDR1 and CDR2 sequences are MNHEY and SVGEGT. Trimming cost V 4 bases and J 4 bases; bases outside gene matches: 6. In DNA form, the CDR3 reads TGTGCCAGCAGTTTCGGAGGGGGCATCACTGAAGCTTTCTTT. Amino acid sequence: CASSFGGGITEAFF.

The CDR3 loop is CASSMTRGAQYF. Written as DNA, the CDR3 is TGTGCCAGCAGTATGACTCGCGGCGCGCAGTATTTT. The chain joins TRBV12-3 or TRBV12-4 to TRBJ2-3; no firm D call. Trimming removed 5 bases from V and 10 bases from J, with 13 bases in between. The CDR3 length is 12 residues.

This clone has more than one count but fewer than ten. The rearrangement links TRBV12-5 to TRBJ1-3; D uncertain. CDR1 is LGHNT and CDR2 is FRNRAP in the germline V gene. The CDR3 is made up of 17 amino acids. V lost 5 bases, J lost 1 base, and 18 bases lay in between. The CDR3 is CASGLSIPGPSGNTIYF. DNA of the CDR3: TGTGCTAGTGGTCTATCAATTCCAGGACCATCTGGAAACACCATATATTTT.

This clone was picked up one time. This chain links TRBV6-5 with TRBJ1-1; D unresolved. The CDR3 runs 15 residues. Germline CDR1 and CDR2: MNHEY and SVGAGI. V lost 0 bases and J 1 base, leaving 9 bases between the germline ends. CDR3 protein: CASSYSINENTEAFF. For the CDR3, the DNA is TGTGCCAGCAGTTACTCGATCAATGAGAACACTGAAGCTTTCTTT.

The chain employs TRBV29-1 and TRBJ2-1; D tentatively fits TRBD1 or TRBD2 (6 bases each). Trimming left V 4 bases short and J 7 bases short, with 14 bases between. There are 13 residues in the CDR3. Per the germline V gene, CDR1 is SQVTM and CDR2 is ANQGSEA. CDR3 sequence (DNA): TGCAGCGTTGGGGGGGCCGAATTGAATGAGCAGTTCTTC. The encoded protein is CSVGGAELNEQFF.

The chain employs TRBV7-2 and TRBJ2-3; D is uncertain. There are 15 residues in the CDR3. Germline CDR1 and CDR2: SGHTA and FQGNSA. V lost 5 bases and J 0 bases, leaving 12 bases between the germline ends. The DNA for the CDR3 is TGTGCCAGCAGCCCAAGTCGTGCTAGCACAGATACGCAGTATTTT. Protein: CASSPSRASTDTQYF.

The V gene is TRBV18, the J gene TRBJ2-5; possible D gene TRBD2, 5 bases. Germline V gene data show CDR1 as KGHSH and CDR2 as LQKENI. With 6 bases removed from V and 3 bases from J, the gap between germline ends came to 17 bases. The CDR3 loop spans 15 amino acids. The CDR3: CASSPRATSEETQYF. The CDR3 DNA reads TGTGCCAGCTCCCCGAGGGCTACGTCGGAAGAGACCCAGTACTTC.

The chain uses TRBV30 and TRBJ1-1; D is unclear. Germline loops: CDR1 GTSNPN, CDR2 SVGIG (reference sequence). This CDR3 has 13 amino acids. V was trimmed by 7 bases and J by 0 bases, leaving 12 bases between them. The CDR3 DNA follows: TGTGCCTATTCATCGGGGATGAACACTGAAGCTTTCTTT. The encoded protein is CAYSSGMNTEAFF.

J is TRBJ2-3 and V is TRBV6-5, with 8 positions matching TRBD2. J was trimmed by 4 bases and V by 0 bases; bases with no gene match: 6. From germline, CDR1 is MNHEY and CDR2 SVGAGI. There are 16 residues in the CDR3. The CDR3, as DNA: TGTGCCAGCAGTTACTCGGCTAGCGGGTTTTCAGATACGCAGTATTTT. As protein: CASSYSASGFSDTQYF.

This chain connects TRBV5-1 to TRBJ1-5, with D uncertain. V lost 0 bases and J 2 bases, leaving 6 bases between the germline ends. The CDR3 sequence is 14 residues long. From germline, CDR1 is SGHRS and CDR2 YFSETQ. The CDR3 bases are TGCGCCAGCAGCTTGGCCGGAGGCAATCAGCCCCAGCATTTT. It is translated as CASSLAGGNQPQHF.

The chain joins TRBV5-4 to TRBJ1-2, with 10 bases lining up with TRBD1. The CDR3 has 15 amino acids. V dropped 4 bases and J dropped 6; count of bases not matched to a gene: 9. Germline V CDR1 and CDR2: SGHNT, YYREEE (reference sequence). CDR3 region: CASSLGQGDIHGYTF. The CDR3 nucleotides read TGTGCCAGCAGCCTTGGACAGGGGGATATACATGGCTACACCTTC.

The chain combines TRBV6-6 with TRBJ1-2; no clear D gene. CDR1 is MNHNY and CDR2 is SVGAGI in the germline V gene (reference sequence). The CDR3 spans 11 residues. Trimming stripped 10 bases from V and 8 bases from J, with 14 bases between. The CDR3 reads CATFSAGGYTF. The CDR3, as DNA: TGTGCCACCTTTTCGGCGGGCGGCTACACCTTC.

The V call is TRBV6-2 or TRBV6-3, the J call TRBJ2-5; D may be TRBD1 (5 bases). This CDR3 is 15 amino acids long. Germline-derived CDR1 and CDR2 are MNHEY and SVGEGT. Between the trimmed V and J ends, which lost 6 bases and 4 bases, there was a span of 18 bases. The CDR3 coding sequence is TGTGCCAGCAGCACGCCCGACAGTCTTTTAGAGACCCAGTACTTC. Translated, it gives CASSTPDSLLETQYF.

A single count supports this clone. The chain uses TRBV19 and TRBJ2-7, with 10 bases aligning to TRBD1. The germline V gene encodes CDR1 LNHDA and CDR2 SQIVND (reference sequence). The trim removed 8 bases at V and 2 bases at J, leaving 3 bases unmatched. This CDR3 has 13 amino acids. CDR3 amino acids: CASGDRGTYEQYF. The CDR3 DNA is TGTGCCAGTGGGGACAGGGGAACCTACGAGCAGTACTTC. Together with reference TRBV19 and TRBJ2-7, the CDR3 gives the full variable domain: DGGITQSPKYLFRKEGQNVTLSCEQNLNHDAMYWYRQDPGQGLRLIYYSQIVNDFQKGDIAEGYSVSREKKESFPLTVTSAQKNPTAFYLCASGDRGTYEQYFGPGTRLTVT.

V and J are TRBV27 and TRBJ1-2, with D tentatively TRBD1 (6 bases). V was trimmed by 6 bases and J by 4 bases, leaving 15 bases between them. The CDR3 extends over 14 amino acids. From germline, CDR1 is MNHEY and CDR2 SMNVEV (reference sequence). CDR3 region: CASRLSGGGYGYTF. DNA of the CDR3: TGTGCCAGCAGGCTGTCGGGGGGCGGCTATGGCTACACCTTC.

The chain has TRBV12-5 and TRBJ1-2; D is undetermined. Germline V gene sequence: CDR1 LGHNT, CDR2 FRNRAP. V lost 5 bases and J 4 bases, leaving 14 bases between the germline ends. The CDR3 covers 14 residues. CDR3 sequence reads: CASGPPRGPYGYTF. The CDR3 nucleotides read TGTGCTAGTGGTCCCCCTCGCGGACCCTATGGCTACACCTTC.

The rearrangement uses TRBV2 and TRBJ2-4; 8 nucleotides agree with TRBD1. CDR1 and CDR2 (germline): SNHLY, FYNNEI. The CDR3 length is 13 residues. V was clipped by 6 bases and J by 5 bases; unmatched bases: 3. The CDR3 DNA reads as TGTGCCAGCAGCGGGACAGGACAAAACATTCAGTACTTC. Translating it yields CASSGTGQNIQYF.

This clone came up a few times. V is TRBV12-5 and J is TRBJ2-7, with unresolved D. Trimming shortened V by 1 base and J by 5 bases, and 6 bases separated the two germline ends. CDR3 length: 12 amino acids. Germline CDR1 LGHNT, CDR2 FRNRAP. The CDR3 coding sequence is TGTGCTAGTGGTTTGGACATAAACGAGCAGTACTTC. This codes for CASGLDINEQYF.

This rearrangement joins TRBV10-3 to TRBJ2-1, with a possible D match to TRBD1 (6 bases). The CDR3 runs to 18 residues. The germline V gene encodes CDR1 ENHRY and CDR2 SYGVKD. Deletions cut 6 bases from V and 1 base from J, with 22 bases between. CDR3: CAIRSTVATGVSYNEQFF. CDR3 coding DNA: TGTGCCATCAGATCAACTGTTGCGACAGGCGTTTCCTACAATGAGCAGTTCTTC.

The chain carries TRBV28 and TRBJ1-2, with no clear D. Germline V gene lookup returns CDR1 MDHEN and CDR2 SYDVKM. The ends were cut back, 6 bases at V and 3 bases at J, with 14 bases in the middle. This CDR3 is built from 14 residues. Here the CDR3 reads CASSLRLLDYGYTF. CDR3 sequence (DNA): TGTGCCAGCAGCCTTCGACTGTTAGACTATGGCTACACCTTC.